This T cell receptor beta chain was sequenced during a study of HIV-infected patients and healthy controls. There are 13 residues in the CDR3. Losses at the gene ends were 10 bases for V and 6 bases for J; bases not matched to a gene: 9. Germline V gene data show CDR1 as MNHNY and CDR2 as SVGAGI (reference sequence). No cell fractionation was done, so the repertoire covers all unsorted peripheral blood T cells. Of note for this clonotype: Its antigen is unknown.

Alpha and beta constant-region primers primed reverse transcription of around 500 ng RNA. Separate chain-specific third strand synthesis with multiplexing indices produced the alpha and beta libraries. Via MiXCR, TCRdb re-called the 5' RACE reads, giving one row per CDR3 protein. The sample records roughly 18,000 distinct CDR3 sequences, around 9.1% being singletons. Study-level findings and limits: In healthy controls, MAIT alpha CDR3s were common; in HIV+ repertoires, severely depleted. Eight alpha and eight beta V genes differed significantly in mean usage between HIV-infected patients and controls.

The receptor was isolated from an adult in good health. The V gene is TRBV6-6, the J gene TRBJ2-3; 8 bases are a match to TRBD1. Source material: blood. CDR3 nucleotide sequence: TGTGCCACCCGGGACAGGTCTGTGGATACGCAGTATTTT. It is translated as CATRDRSVDTQYF.